The 10 T cell receptor beta chains listed next were all sequenced from one sample in a study of vaccination and CD4 T cells after COVID-19. These receptors' antigens are unknown. Cultured CD4+ T-cell DNA underwent Oncomine TCR Beta short-read sequencing. From the PCR reads, TCRdb called clonotypes with MiXCR, one entry per CDR3 protein. The sample includes about 20,000 distinct CDR3 sequences, roughly 37% of them seen just once. Treatment noted: approximately 11-day PBMC culture with coronavirus spike peptide pools or control peptides (ViraFEST assay). This specimen was CD4+ T cells from blood, cultured in vitro, taken before SARS-CoV-2 vaccination. The receptors were sampled from a human donor who received a COVID-19 vaccine.

The gene calls are TRBV20-1 and TRBJ2-1, with 8 bases matching TRBD1. After removal of 4 bases from V and 5 bases from J, the junction contained 10 bases not matched to a gene. The CDR3 length is 15 residues. Germline V gene sequence: CDR1 DFQATT, CDR2 SNEGSKA (reference sequence). The DNA for the CDR3 is TGCAGTGCTACGCTGACAGGGGATGGTGACAATGAGCAGTTCTTC. Protein: CSATLTGDGDNEQFF.

This chain links TRBV30 with TRBJ1-5, with TRBD1 as a possible D gene (5 bases). V dropped 2 bases and J dropped 11 bases, with 22 bases sitting between them. Germline V gives CDR1 GTSNPN, CDR2 SVGIG (reference sequence). The CDR3 is made up of 15 amino acids. The CDR3 DNA is TGTGCCTGGAGTCCCGGGTCGGGGGTCCGTCGGGCCCAGCATTTT. Translation gives CAWSPGSGVRRAQHF.

CDR3 nucleotides: TGTGCCAGCAGTTTTAAACTCGAGCAGTACTTC. As protein: CASSFKLEQYF. The rearrangement joins TRBV12-3 or TRBV12-4 to TRBJ2-7; no clear D gene. V was cut by 3 bases and J by 6 bases, with 6 bases left in between. The CDR3 covers 11 residues.

This clonotype has just a few counts. The CDR3 loop reads CASSRDRNTEAFF. CDR3 nucleotide sequence: TGTGCCAGCAGCCGGGACAGGAACACTGAAGCTTTCTTT. The chain carries TRBV7-2 and TRBJ1-1; 7 positions agree with TRBD1. The germline gives CDR1 SGHTA, CDR2 FQGNSA. The V gene end was trimmed by 5 bases and the J gene end by 1 base; junction bases not matched to a gene: 1. The CDR3 totals 13 residues. Variable domain in full (rest from reference TRBV7-2 and TRBJ1-1): GAGVSQSPSNKVTEKGKDVELRCDPISGHTALYWYRQSLGQGLEFLIYFQGNSAPDKSGLPSDRFSAERTGGSVSTLTIQRTQQEDSAVYLCASSRDRNTEAFFGQGTRLTVV.

The chain is built from TRBV19 and TRBJ2-1; 8 bases are a match to TRBD2. V dropped 6 bases and J dropped 4; count of bases not matched to a gene: 8. The length of the CDR3 is 15 residues. Per the germline V gene, CDR1 is LNHDA and CDR2 is SQIVND (reference sequence). The CDR3 region is CASSSSAGVYNEQFF. The CDR3 DNA reads TGTGCCAGTAGCTCGTCAGCGGGGGTATACAATGAGCAGTTCTTC.

This clonotype was seen more than once but under ten times. This rearrangement joins TRBV7-2 to TRBJ2-2; D unclear. The ends were cut back, 5 bases at V and 2 bases at J, with 6 bases in the middle. CDR1 is SGHTA and CDR2 is FQGNSA in the germline V gene. CDR3 size: 13 residues. DNA for the CDR3: TGTGCCAGCAGCACCACAAACACCGGGGAGCTGTTTTTT. Its protein product is CASSTTNTGELFF.

The J gene is TRBJ2-3, the V gene TRBV5-4; D possibly corresponds to TRBD1 (5 bases). Germline CDR1 reads SGHNT; CDR2 reads YYREEE (reference sequence). The CDR3 totals 13 residues. V lost 4 bases and J 4 bases, leaving 10 bases between the germline ends. CDR3 in amino acids: CASSGRDPDTQYF. The CDR3 DNA reads as TGTGCCAGCAGCGGCAGGGATCCAGATACGCAGTATTTT.

J is TRBJ2-7 and V is TRBV20-1; the D gene could be TRBD1 or TRBD2 (5 bases each). V gave up 5 bases and J gave up 1 base, with 12 bases separating them. Germline assignment: CDR1 DFQATT and CDR2 SNEGSKA (reference sequence). The CDR3 length is 13 residues. The CDR3 reads CSAAAGSSYEQYF. CDR3 coding DNA: TGCAGTGCTGCGGCAGGGAGTTCCTACGAGCAGTACTTC.

This chain uses TRBV20-1 with TRBJ1-4, with D perhaps matching TRBD1 (5 bases). CDR1 is DFQATT and CDR2 is SNEGSKA in the germline V gene (reference sequence). The CDR3 has 14 amino acids. V was trimmed by 5 bases and J by 0 bases, leaving 10 bases between them. In DNA form, the CDR3 reads TGCAGTGCTGGGGGGGGTGCAACTAATGAAAAACTGTTTTTT. It specifies CSAGGGATNEKLFF.

CDR3 protein: CASSAGTASTDTQYF. The CDR3 region has the DNA TGTGCCAGCAGTGCCGGGACAGCTAGCACAGATACGCAGTATTTT. The V call is TRBV6-1, the J call TRBJ2-3; 7 nucleotides match TRBD1. Trimming took 4 bases from V and 0 from J; bases not matched to a gene: 4. The CDR3 sequence is 15 residues long. CDR1 is MNHNS, CDR2 SASEGT, per germline.